This entry concerns a single T cell receptor (beta chain). What this receptor recognizes is not known. Within one base of it there is no much larger clone, and no base qualities were kept. The roughly 39 donors, aged roughly 6 to 100 years, were systemically healthy Caucasian individuals from Russia. About 9.6 milliliters of peripheral blood were collected from each donor into EDTA-treated Vacutainer tubes. Ficoll-Paque density-gradient centrifugation was used to isolate PBMCs, with at least 6 million per sample. Trizol reagent was used to extract total RNA from PBMCs, with at least 5.5 micrograms per sample. For every donor, flow cytometry on a PBMC aliquot measured the percentage of naive CD45RAhigh/CD27high T cells. V lost 6 bases and J lost 3 bases, and the count of bases not matched to a germline gene is 12. Its CDR3 holds 16 amino acids, cysteine through phenylalanine. Only the CDR3 portion is preserved as DNA: 48 bases, with reading frame beginning at the first base. The germline V gene sets CDR1 to SGHAT and CDR2 to FQNNGV.

These data originate in a study of blood T cells in healthy people across ages (dated by TCRdb to 2013 to 2016). About the full investigation: In model experiments, template switching captured about one uniquely barcoded TCR beta cDNA molecule for every two T cells. Donors were grouped into four age groups: young (average approximately 16 years), middle-aged (less than 40), aged (over 55) and long-lived (approximately 75). To track age-related changes in TCR beta repertoire diversity, the study relied on deep sequencing normalized with unique cDNA molecular identifiers. To avoid experimental bias, donors of different ages were spread randomly across the sequencing lanes. For two donors (one aged 18 to 30 and one aged 80 or older), the study analyzed two additional independent replicas of 1 million unique cDNA reads from the same blood draw. Study-wide findings and limitations: As age increased, observed TCR beta diversity per million T cells dropped in a roughly linear way, and a significant reduction was already evident by age about 40. The CMV infection status of donors was not known, potentially confounding age-related changes in expanded clonotypes. Compared with the aged group, the long-lived group had more naive CD4+ T cells, fewer expanded clones and increased TCR diversity, a pattern suggesting age selection. Observed TCR beta diversity correlated strongly with the percentage of naive T cells measured by flow cytometry. Total diversity estimates from one million sequenced T cells were considered lower bounds and underestimates. Bulk unsorted PBMC profiling prevented conclusive comparison of naive and antigen-experienced compartments.

Library preparation employed 5' RACE. Reads for this sample came from an Illumina HiSeq 2500. A second PCR of about 6 to 11 cycles was performed with a sample-barcoded 5' primer and a J-beta primer mix. A unique molecular identifier was introduced onto each TCR beta cDNA molecule by a template-switch 5' adaptor carrying 12 random nucleotides. Each sample yielded at least 3 million CDR3-containing paired-end reads. All of the RNA was converted into first-strand cDNA using the Mint cDNA synthesis kit, with a TRBC-specific oligonucleotide serving as the primer. Following uracil-DNA glycosylase treatment, a first 18-cycle PCR with universal primers M1SS and BC2_uni_R was performed on all cDNA. Per the source publication's procedure: For normalization, 1 million high-quality reads, each with a distinct molecular identifier, were randomly selected from each sample. Instead of being binned into consensus sequences, reads that shared molecular identifiers were thrown out. MiTCR, run with a Q25 quality threshold and the strictest error-elimination algorithm, handled CDR3 identification, clonotype clustering and error correction. A nonparametric unseen species model with Euler transformation was used to estimate a lower bound on total TCR beta diversity. TCRdb reprocessing: public reads trimmed at Q25 with fastp, clones called with MiXCR, in-frame beta chains kept. Records with the same CDR3 protein are collapsed into one entry carrying the most frequent genes and DNA. The V and J calls were determined by TCRdb, not by the authors. Within this sample are about 900,000 distinct CDR3 sequences, with roughly 48% of them counted one time only. The top ten clones comprise about an eighth of the sample.

The clonotype comes from a man between 25 and 39 years old in good health. Rearrangement joined TRBV11-2 to TRBJ2-5, and 8 junction bases match TRBD2. The sequenced sample consisted of blood. The CDR3 protein sequence reads: CASRLRRGLEEETQYF. The DNA sequence reads TGTGCCAGCAGACTACGCCGGGGACTAGAGGAAGAGACCCAGTACTTC.